Shown below are 12 T cell receptor beta chains from a single sample sequenced in a study of T cell repertoires in cytomegalovirus infection. TCRdb reprocessed the reads with MiXCR, giving one entry per CDR3 protein. The table records fewer than 550,000 distinct CDR3 sequences, approximately 15% of them present only once. Sequenced: CD8+ T cells from PBMCs. All receptors come from a human donor in good health (CMV status not recorded). Some clones in this sample may be carry-over from other donors' samples.

This rearrangement joins TRBV6-5 to TRBJ2-1, with 7 bases aligning to TRBD1. Germline values: CDR1 MNHEY, CDR2 SVGAGI. The V gene end was trimmed by 5 bases and the J gene end by 0 bases; junction bases not matched to a gene: 4. CDR3 size: 15 residues. The CDR3 protein is CASSTRQGSYNEQFF. The CDR3 coding sequence is TGTGCCAGCAGTACTCGACAGGGCTCCTACAATGAGCAGTTCTTC.

This clonotype has a handful of counts. The rearrangement joins TRBV5-4 to TRBJ2-1, with D perhaps assigned TRBD1 or TRBD2 (5 bases each). Trimming took 4 bases from V and 5 from J, leaving 16 bases between them. This CDR3 is 15 amino acids long. Germline V gene sequence: CDR1 SGHNT, CDR2 YYREEE (reference sequence). CDR3 sequence reads: CASSVGTLENNEQFF. CDR3 in DNA: TGTGCCAGCAGCGTGGGGACCCTTGAAAACAATGAGCAGTTCTTC. Full variable domain (missing parts from reference TRBV5-4 and TRBJ2-1): ETGVTQSPTHLIKTRGQQVTLRCSSQSGHNTVSWYQQALGQGPQFIFQYYREEENGRGNFPPRFSGLQFPNYSSELNVNALELDDSALYLCASSVGTLENNEQFFGPGTRLTVL.

This clonotype was seen many times. The V and J genes are TRBV5-8 and TRBJ1-4; 12 bases line up with TRBD1. Germline trimming cut 8 bases from V and 8 bases from J; bases unmatched to any gene: 16. The CDR3 length is 17 residues. CDR1 and CDR2 (germline): SGHTS, YDEGEE. In DNA form, the CDR3 reads TGTGCCAGTAGAGGCCGGGACAGGGGGCGATTCGGAGAAAAACTGTTTTTT. Translated: CASRGRDRGRFGEKLFF.

At least ten counts were recorded for this clonotype. The chain is built from TRBV4-2 and TRBJ1-1; the match to TRBD1 covers 7 bases. This CDR3 contains 15 residues. The germline V gene encodes CDR1 LGHNA and CDR2 YNFKEQ. V trimming: 3 bases; J trimming: 5 bases; junction bases outside the gene matches: 9. The CDR3 loop is CASSHPTGRETEAFF. CDR3 coding DNA: TGTGCCAGCAGCCACCCGACAGGGCGGGAGACTGAAGCTTTCTTT.

This clonotype was counted between two and nine times. The chain recombines TRBV2 with TRBJ2-7; 12 positions agree with TRBD2. Germline lookup yields CDR1 SNHLY and CDR2 FYNNEI. The CDR3 length is 17 residues. With V trimmed by 2 bases and J by 0 bases, 5 bases remained unmatched. The CDR3 region has the DNA TGTGCCAGCAGTGAACTTATGACTAGCGGGGGCTCCTACGAGCAGTACTTC. Its translation is CASSELMTSGGSYEQYF.

The CDR3 DNA is TGCAGCTCCCGCGGCAGTGCAGACTATGGCTACACCTTC. This gives the protein CSSRGSADYGYTF. V is TRBV29-1 and J is TRBJ1-2; D is ambiguous. The ends were cut back, 8 bases at V and 3 bases at J, with 16 bases in the middle. This CDR3 region has 13 residues. Germline CDR1 SQVTM, CDR2 ANQGSEA.

This clonotype was recorded many times. V is TRBV7-2 and J is TRBJ2-5; 11 nucleotides align to TRBD2. The J segment lost 1 base and the V segment lost 5 bases, leaving 3 bases of the junction unmatched. The CDR3 extends over 15 amino acids. The germline CDR1 and CDR2 sequences are SGHTA and FQGNSA. This chain's CDR3 is CASSPSGGIQETQYF. CDR3 nucleotide sequence: TGTGCCAGCAGCCCTAGCGGGGGGATCCAAGAGACCCAGTACTTC.

This clonotype occurred a few times. At one end the junction does not follow the germline gene, possibly because of a read error. The rearrangement uses TRBV20-1 and TRBJ2-7, with D perhaps TRBD2 (5 bases). Per germline, CDR1 DFQATT and CDR2 SNEGSKA (reference sequence). The CDR3 sequence is 12 residues long. The CDR3, as DNA: TGCAGTGATAGAGGGAGCTCCTACGAGCAGTACTTC. The encoded protein is CSDRGSSYEQYF.

This sequence joins TRBV24-1 and TRBJ2-3, with 8 bases aligning to TRBD2. CDR3 length equals 16 residues. V trimming: 0 bases; J trimming: 3 bases; junction bases outside the gene matches: 4. The V gene's germline CDR1 is KGHDR and CDR2 SFDVKD. The CDR3 loop reads CATSDLTSGQTDTQYF. DNA of the CDR3: TGTGCCACCAGTGATTTGACTAGCGGACAGACAGATACGCAGTATTTT.

This clonotype was detected a few times. The CDR3 DNA follows: TGTGCCAGCAGGATTAATTGGGATCTGGGCTACACCTTC. It codes for CASRINWDLGYTF. The J gene is TRBJ1-2, the V gene TRBV28; D gene uncertain. The CDR3 spans 13 residues. Trimming left V 6 bases short and J 8 bases short, with 16 bases between. Germline assignment: CDR1 MDHEN and CDR2 SYDVKM.

This clonotype was observed at least ten times. The rearrangement joins TRBV6-6 to TRBJ2-6; D assignment may be TRBD1 or TRBD2 (5 bases each). V lost 5 bases to trimming and J lost 0 bases, with 23 bases between them. Germline assignment: CDR1 MNHNY and CDR2 SVGAGI (reference sequence). The length of the CDR3 is 20 residues. This CDR3 is CASSKRDGDYTNSGANVLTF. The CDR3 DNA follows: TGTGCCAGCAGTAAGAGGGACGGCGACTATACCAACTCTGGGGCCAACGTCCTGACTTTC.

Note on this clonotype: At one end, the junction sequence differs from germline, possibly due to a read error. The rearrangement links TRBV14 to TRBJ1-1; TRBD1 is a possible D gene (6 bases). The germline V gene encodes CDR1 SGHDN and CDR2 FVKESK. This CDR3 comprises 14 residues. The CDR3 loop reads CASNQQDRNTEAFF. The DNA of the CDR3 is TGTGCCAGCAACCAACAGGACAGGAACACTGAAGCTTTCTTT.